This entry features one TCR beta chain sequence. V dropped 0 bases and J dropped 2 bases, with 9 bases sitting between them. Germline V gene data show CDR1 as SGHRS and CDR2 as YFSETQ. The CDR3 covers 15 residues. The sample originates from a study of PD-L1 blockade in urothelial cancer. Profiled with immunoSEQ multiplex PCR; TCRdb holds only in-frame clones, not every one. The profile shows roughly 90,000 clones, around nine tenths of them singletons. Sequencing was performed on PBMCs, taken around atezolizumab (anti-PD-L1) treatment. This receptor was obtained from a man in his 60s with urothelial cancer. The chain is built from TRBV5-1 and TRBJ2-1, with a tentative D call TRBD1 (6 bases). CDR3 protein: CASSLVQGPYNEQFF. The CDR3 DNA reads as TGCGCCAGCAGCTTGGTCCAGGGGCCCTACAATGAGCAGTTCTTC.